This TCR beta chain was sequenced in a study of CD8+ T cells in alopecia areata. Study information: Twice daily, treated patients received 5 to 10 mg of oral tofacitinib. Percent of scalp involved defined treated patients' severity scores.

A few counts support this clone. The antigen is not known. Documented treatment: oral pan-JAK inhibitor, 5-10 mg twice daily. Separation by sorting yielded CD4+ and CD8+ T cells from PBMCs. Reverse transcribed after extraction, RNA yielded cDNA as the sequencing template. Profiling relied on immunoSEQ multiplex PCR, and the TCRdb table lists in-frame clones only, not all of them. The table includes under 200,000 clones, 50% to 65% detected once. CDR3 length equals 16 residues. The V gene's germline CDR1 is SGDLS and CDR2 YYNGEE. V dropped 4 bases and J dropped 2 bases, with 19 bases sitting between them. Study outcomes and limitations: Many expanded lesional clones persisted in scalp and blood during tofacitinib.

The chain employs TRBV9 and TRBJ2-7; D is possibly TRBD2 (6 bases). The source is a human donor with alopecia areata. Sequenced material: CD4+ T cells sorted from blood, taken at week 24, from a patient treated with tofacitinib. The CDR3 bases are TGTGCCAGCAGCCCCCGGGTGTTAGCGGCTGCCTACGAGCAGTACTTC. It specifies CASSPRVLAAAYEQYF.